Shown below are 3 T cell receptor beta chains from a single sample sequenced in a study of Ad26.COV2.S vaccination and SARS-CoV-2 variants. Measured with immunoSEQ multiplex PCR; TCRdb has only the in-frame clones, and not every one. The table shows 300,000 to 400,000 clones, with approximately 81% occurring only once. Treatment specified: around 19 received Ad26.COV2.S at low or high dose, single or two shots; 5 received placebo; per-sample allocation not given. Day 63 after the first vaccine or placebo injection was the time point for sampling. Sequenced material: peripheral blood, taken in a trial of Ad26.COV2.S vaccine versus placebo. The receptors come from a person aged 18-65 years who received the Ad26.COV2.S COVID-19 vaccine or a placebo.

The gene calls are TRBV5-1 and TRBJ2-3, with no clear D. The CDR3 runs 11 residues. In germline, CDR1 is SGHRS, CDR2 YFSETQ. Trimming removed 3 bases at V and 3 bases at J, with 2 bases between. The CDR3 DNA sequence: TGCGCCAGCAGCTGGACAGATACGCAGTATTTT. It is translated as CASSWTDTQYF.

This chain connects TRBV2 to TRBJ2-3; no firm D call. The CDR3 is 11 amino acids. V was trimmed by 6 bases and J by 7 bases, leaving 8 bases between them. Germline V gene data show CDR1 as SNHLY and CDR2 as FYNNEI. CDR3 DNA: TGTGCCAGCAGCGGAGATCATACGCAGTATTTT. Amino acid sequence: CASSGDHTQYF.

The chain links TRBV6-5 to TRBJ1-2, with D hard to call. The germline V gene has CDR1 MNHEY and CDR2 SVGAGI. Trimming took off 6 bases at V and 10 bases at J, with 18 bases between the two ends. The CDR3 contains 13 residues. The CDR3 here is CASSPPYSPNYTF. CDR3 DNA: TGTGCCAGCAGCCCCCCGTATTCCCCCAACTACACCTTC.